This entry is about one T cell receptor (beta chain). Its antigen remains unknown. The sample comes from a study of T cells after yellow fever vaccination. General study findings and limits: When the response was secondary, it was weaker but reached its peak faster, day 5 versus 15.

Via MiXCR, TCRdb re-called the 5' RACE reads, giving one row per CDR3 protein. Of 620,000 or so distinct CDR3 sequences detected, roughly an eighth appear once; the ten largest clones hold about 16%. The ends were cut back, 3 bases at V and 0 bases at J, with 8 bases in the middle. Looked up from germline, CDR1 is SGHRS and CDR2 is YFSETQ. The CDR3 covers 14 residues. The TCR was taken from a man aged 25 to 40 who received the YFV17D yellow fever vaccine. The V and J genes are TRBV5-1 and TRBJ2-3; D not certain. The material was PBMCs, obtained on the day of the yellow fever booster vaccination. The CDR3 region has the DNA TGCGCCAGCAGCTCAAGCACTAGCACAGATACGCAGTATTTT. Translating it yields CASSSSTSTDTQYF. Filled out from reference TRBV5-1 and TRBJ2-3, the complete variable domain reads KAGVTQTPRYLIKTRGQQVTLSCSPISGHRSVSWYQQTPGQGLQFLFEYFSETQRNKGNFPGRFSGRQFSNSRSEMNVSTLELGDSALYLCASSSSTSTDTQYFGPGTRLTVL.